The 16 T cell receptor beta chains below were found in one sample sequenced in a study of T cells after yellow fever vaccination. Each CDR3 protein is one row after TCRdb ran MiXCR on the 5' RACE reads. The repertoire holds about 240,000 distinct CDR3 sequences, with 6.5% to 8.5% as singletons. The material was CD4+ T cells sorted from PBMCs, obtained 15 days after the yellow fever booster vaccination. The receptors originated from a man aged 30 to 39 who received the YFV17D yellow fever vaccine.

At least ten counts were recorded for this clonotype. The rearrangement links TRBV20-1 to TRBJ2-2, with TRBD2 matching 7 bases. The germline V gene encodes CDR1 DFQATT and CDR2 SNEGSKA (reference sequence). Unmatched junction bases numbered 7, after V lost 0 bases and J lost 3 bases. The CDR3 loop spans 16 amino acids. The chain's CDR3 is CSARDLGLGDTGELFF. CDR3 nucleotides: TGCAGTGCTAGAGATCTAGGACTAGGGGACACCGGGGAGCTGTTTTTT.

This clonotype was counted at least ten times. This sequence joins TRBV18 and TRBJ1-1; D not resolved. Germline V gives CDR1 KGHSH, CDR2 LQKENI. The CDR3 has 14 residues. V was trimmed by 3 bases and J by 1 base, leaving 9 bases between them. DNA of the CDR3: TGTGCCAGCTCACCCGGCGAGTGGAACACTGAAGCTTTCTTT. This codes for CASSPGEWNTEAFF.

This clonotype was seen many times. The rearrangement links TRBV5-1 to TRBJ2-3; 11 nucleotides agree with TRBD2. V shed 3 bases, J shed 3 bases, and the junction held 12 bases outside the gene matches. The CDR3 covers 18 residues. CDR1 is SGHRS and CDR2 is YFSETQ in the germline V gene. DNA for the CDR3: TGCGCCAGCAGCTCCTTGAGTAGCGGGAGGGCCGGGACAGATACGCAGTATTTT. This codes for CASSSLSSGRAGTDTQYF. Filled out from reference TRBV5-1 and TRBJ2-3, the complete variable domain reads KAGVTQTPRYLIKTRGQQVTLSCSPISGHRSVSWYQQTPGQGLQFLFEYFSETQRNKGNFPGRFSGRQFSNSRSEMNVSTLELGDSALYLCASSSLSSGRAGTDTQYFGPGTRLTVL.

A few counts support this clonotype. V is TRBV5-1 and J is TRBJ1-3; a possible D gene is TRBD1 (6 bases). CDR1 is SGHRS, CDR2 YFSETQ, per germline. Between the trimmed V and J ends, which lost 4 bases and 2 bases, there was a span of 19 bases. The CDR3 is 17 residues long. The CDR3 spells CASSLGGGTRPGNTIYF. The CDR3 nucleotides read TGCGCCAGCAGCCTGGGAGGGGGGACGAGACCTGGAAACACCATATATTTT.

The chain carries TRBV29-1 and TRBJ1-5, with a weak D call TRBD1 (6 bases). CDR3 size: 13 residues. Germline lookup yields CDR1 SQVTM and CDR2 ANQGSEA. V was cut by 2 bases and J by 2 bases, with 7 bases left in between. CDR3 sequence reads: CSVEPGGNQPQHF. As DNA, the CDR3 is TGCAGCGTTGAACCAGGGGGCAATCAGCCCCAGCATTTT. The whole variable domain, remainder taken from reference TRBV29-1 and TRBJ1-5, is SAVISQKPSRDICQRGTSLTIQCQVDSQVTMMFWYRQQPGQSLTLIATANQGSEATYESGFVIDKFPISRPNLTFSTLTVSNMSPEDSSIYLCSVEPGGNQPQHFGDGTRLSIL.

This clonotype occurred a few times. The chain's CDR3 is CASRRDRVSPLHF. CDR3 DNA: TGTGCCAGCAGAAGGGACAGGGTTTCACCCCTCCACTTT. V is TRBV12-3 or TRBV12-4 and J is TRBJ1-6; 9 bases fit TRBD1. Trimming removed 6 bases from V and 9 bases from J; junction bases left unmatched: 3. This CDR3 spans 13 amino acids.

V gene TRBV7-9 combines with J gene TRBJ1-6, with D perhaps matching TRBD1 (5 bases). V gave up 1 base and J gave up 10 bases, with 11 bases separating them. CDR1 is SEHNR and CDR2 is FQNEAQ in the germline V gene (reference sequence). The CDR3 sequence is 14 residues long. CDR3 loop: CASSLEGRRSPLHF. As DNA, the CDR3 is TGTGCCAGCAGCTTAGAGGGGAGGCGATCACCCCTCCACTTT.

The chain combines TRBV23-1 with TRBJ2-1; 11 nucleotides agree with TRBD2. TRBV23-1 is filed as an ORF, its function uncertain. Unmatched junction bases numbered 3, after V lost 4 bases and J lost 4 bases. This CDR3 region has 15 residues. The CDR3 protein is CASSRLAGLYNEQFF. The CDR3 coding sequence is TGCGCCAGCAGTCGACTAGCGGGGTTGTACAATGAGCAGTTCTTC.

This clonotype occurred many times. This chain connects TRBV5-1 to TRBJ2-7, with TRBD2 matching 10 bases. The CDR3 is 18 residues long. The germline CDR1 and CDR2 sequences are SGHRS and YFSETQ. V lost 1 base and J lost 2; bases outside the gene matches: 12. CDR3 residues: CASSLSVPGTSDTYEQYF. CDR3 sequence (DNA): TGCGCCAGCAGCTTGTCGGTTCCGGGGACTAGCGACACCTACGAGCAGTACTTC. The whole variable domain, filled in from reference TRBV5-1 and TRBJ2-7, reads KAGVTQTPRYLIKTRGQQVTLSCSPISGHRSVSWYQQTPGQGLQFLFEYFSETQRNKGNFPGRFSGRQFSNSRSEMNVSTLELGDSALYLCASSLSVPGTSDTYEQYFGPGTRLTVT.

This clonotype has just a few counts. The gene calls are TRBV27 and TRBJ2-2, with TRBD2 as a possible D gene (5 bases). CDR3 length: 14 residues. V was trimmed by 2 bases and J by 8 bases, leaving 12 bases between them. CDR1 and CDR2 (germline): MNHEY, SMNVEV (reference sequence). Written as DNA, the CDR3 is TGTGCCAGCAGTTTACGCTTCGGGGAAGGGGAGCTGTTTTTT. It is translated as CASSLRFGEGELFF.

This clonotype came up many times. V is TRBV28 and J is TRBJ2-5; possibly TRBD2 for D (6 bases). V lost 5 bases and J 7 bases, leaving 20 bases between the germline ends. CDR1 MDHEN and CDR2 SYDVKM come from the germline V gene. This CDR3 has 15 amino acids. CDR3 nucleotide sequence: TGTGCCAGCAGTAGCCCTAGCGACCCCTCCCGGACCCAGTACTTC. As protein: CASSSPSDPSRTQYF.

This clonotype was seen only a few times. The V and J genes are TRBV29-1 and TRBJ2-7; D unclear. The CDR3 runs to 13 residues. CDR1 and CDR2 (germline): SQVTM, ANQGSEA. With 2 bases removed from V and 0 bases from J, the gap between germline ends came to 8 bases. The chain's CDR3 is CSVERRGSYEQYF. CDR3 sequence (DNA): TGCAGCGTTGAACGGCGAGGCTCCTACGAGCAGTACTTC.

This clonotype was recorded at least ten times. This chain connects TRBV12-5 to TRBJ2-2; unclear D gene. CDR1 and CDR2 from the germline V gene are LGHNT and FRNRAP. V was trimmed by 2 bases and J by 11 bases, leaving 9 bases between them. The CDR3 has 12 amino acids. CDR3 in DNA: TGTGCTAGTGGTTTGAATGGAATTGAGCTGTTTTTT. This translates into CASGLNGIELFF.

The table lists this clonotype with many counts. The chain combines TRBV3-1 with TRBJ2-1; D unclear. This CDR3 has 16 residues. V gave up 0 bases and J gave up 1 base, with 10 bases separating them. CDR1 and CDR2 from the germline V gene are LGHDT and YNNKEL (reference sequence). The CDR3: CASSQDRSRSYNEQFF. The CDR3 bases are TGTGCCAGCAGCCAAGATCGTTCCCGGTCCTACAATGAGCAGTTCTTC.

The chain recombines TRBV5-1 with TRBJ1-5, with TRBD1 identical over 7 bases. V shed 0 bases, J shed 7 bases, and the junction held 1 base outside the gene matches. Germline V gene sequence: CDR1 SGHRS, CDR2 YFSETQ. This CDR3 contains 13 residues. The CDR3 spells CASSLGQGQPQHF. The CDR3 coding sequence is TGCGCCAGCAGCTTGGGACAGGGACAGCCCCAGCATTTT.

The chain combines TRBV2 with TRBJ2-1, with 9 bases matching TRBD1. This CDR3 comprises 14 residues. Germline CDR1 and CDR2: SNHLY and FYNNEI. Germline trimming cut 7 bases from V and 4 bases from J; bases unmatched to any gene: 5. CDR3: CASNLGQGYNEQFF. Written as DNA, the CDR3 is TGTGCCAGCAACCTGGGACAGGGTTACAATGAGCAGTTCTTC.